The 26 T cell receptor beta chains below come from one sample, sequenced in a study of Graves' ophthalmopathy and Graves' hyperthyroidism. Researchers took RNA transcripts and amplified TCR beta CDR3 regions from them. The authors performed first-round RT-PCR with HTBI primers and then a second-round multiplex PCR. TCRdb itself ran the multiplex PCR reads through MiXCR, one entry per CDR3 protein. The repertoire holds approximately 700,000 distinct CDR3 sequences, with around 40% as singletons. Sequenced input: peripheral blood. Every receptor here comes from an adult man with Graves' ophthalmopathy.

The V call is TRBV28, the J call TRBJ2-7; the D gene is possibly TRBD2 (5 bases). CDR1 and CDR2 from the germline V gene are MDHEN and SYDVKM. Trimming shortened V by 3 bases and J by 6 bases, and 12 bases separated the two germline ends. CDR3 length: 13 amino acids. CDR3: CASSFRLAGEQYF. The CDR3 DNA sequence: TGTGCCAGCAGTTTTAGGCTAGCCGGCGAGCAGTACTTC. The full variable domain, with the rest looked up from reference TRBV28 and TRBJ2-7, is DVKVTQSSRYLVKRTGEKVFLECVQDMDHENMFWYRQDPGLGLRLIYFSYDVKMKEKGDIPEGYSVSREKKERFSLILESASTNQTSMYLCASSFRLAGEQYFGPGTRLTVT.

Concerning this clonotype: This may arise from a read error, as a much more abundant clone is one base away. This sequence joins TRBV9 and TRBJ1-4; unclear D gene. The CDR3 loop spans 14 amino acids. Trimming pared 4 bases from V and 5 bases from J, leaving 12 bases between. Germline V gene sequence: CDR1 SGDLS, CDR2 YYNGEE. CDR3 sequence: CASSPDLGNEKLFF. The CDR3, as DNA: TGTGCCAGCAGCCCAGACCTTGGAAATGAAAAACTGTTTTTT.

This clonotype has at least ten counts. V and J are TRBV2 and TRBJ2-5; possible D gene TRBD1, 6 bases. Trimming cost V 6 bases and J 1 base, with 9 bases left between them. Per the germline V gene, CDR1 is SNHLY and CDR2 is FYNNEI. This CDR3 has 13 amino acids. This chain's CDR3 is CASSKDSQETQYF. The CDR3 DNA follows: TGTGCCAGCAGCAAGGACAGCCAAGAGACCCAGTACTTC.

This clonotype was observed a handful of times. The V gene is TRBV20-1, the J gene TRBJ2-7, with 10 nucleotides matching TRBD2. CDR1 is DFQATT, CDR2 SNEGSKA, per germline (reference sequence). After removal of 0 bases from V and 4 bases from J, the junction contained 6 bases not matched to a gene. CDR3 size: 15 residues. CDR3 residues: CSARDEAGGRYEQYF. DNA of the CDR3: TGCAGTGCTAGAGATGAAGCGGGAGGGAGGTACGAGCAGTACTTC.

This clonotype was detected ten times or more. The chain recombines TRBV10-3 with TRBJ2-6; D possibly uses TRBD1 or TRBD2 (7 bases each). The V end was cut by 11 bases, the J end by 4 bases, with 15 bases between. The CDR3 extends over 14 amino acids. CDR1 is ENHRY and CDR2 is SYGVKD in the germline V gene. CDR3 sequence: CAARGGRGANVLTF. Here the CDR3 DNA reads TGTGCCGCCAGGGGGGGGAGAGGGGCCAACGTCCTGACTTTC.

The chain employs TRBV7-9 and TRBJ1-1; the D is unclear. V was cut by 2 bases and J by 5 bases, with 9 bases left in between. The V gene's germline CDR1 is SEHNR and CDR2 FQNEAQ (reference sequence). The CDR3 extends over 13 amino acids. CDR3 amino acids: CASSLRPGTEAFF. CDR3 sequence (DNA): TGTGCCAGCAGCTTACGTCCGGGAACTGAAGCTTTCTTT.

Note on this clonotype: Being one base from a much bigger clone, this may be a read error. The J gene is TRBJ1-2, the V gene TRBV29-1; TRBD1 is a possible D gene (5 bases). V gave up 6 bases and J gave up 3 bases, with 17 bases separating them. CDR1 is SQVTM and CDR2 is ANQGSEA in the germline V gene. This CDR3 is 14 amino acids long. The CDR3 loop is CSVVPKTEYYGYTF. The CDR3 DNA sequence: TGCAGCGTCGTACCTAAGACAGAGTACTATGGCTACACCTTC.

This clonotype was counted many times. This chain uses TRBV7-3 with TRBJ1-5; 7 nucleotides line up with TRBD1. Germline CDR1 reads SGHTA; CDR2 reads FQGTGA. V was pared by 3 bases and J by 9 bases, with 5 bases of the junction left unmatched. The CDR3 length is 13 residues. CDR3 coding DNA: TGTGCCAGCAGCTTGAGAGGGGGCTGGCCCCAGCATTTT. It specifies CASSLRGGWPQHF.

The genes are TRBV9 and TRBJ1-1; maybe TRBD1 (5 bases). The CDR3 is made up of 14 amino acids. V shed 1 base and J shed 3 bases, with 10 bases lying between them. Germline V CDR1 and CDR2: SGDLS, YYNGEE. CDR3 in amino acids: CASSVQQGYTEAFF. The CDR3 region has the DNA TGTGCCAGCAGCGTACAGCAGGGCTACACTGAAGCTTTCTTT.

This clonotype was observed a few times. The CDR3 bases are TGTGCCAGCAGCCAAGAATACAGCCCCTACGAGCAGTACTTC. This sequence encodes CASSQEYSPYEQYF. The rearrangement links TRBV14 to TRBJ2-7; no clear D gene. The CDR3 covers 14 residues. V lost 0 bases and J 2 bases, leaving 8 bases between the germline ends. Germline assignment: CDR1 SGHDN and CDR2 FVKESK.

This clonotype turned up a few times. V is TRBV7-9 and J is TRBJ1-5, with D maybe TRBD1 (6 bases). Per germline, CDR1 SEHNR and CDR2 FQNEAQ (reference sequence). This CDR3 has 15 amino acids. Trimming left V 5 bases short and J 11 bases short, with 22 bases between. The CDR3 DNA sequence: TGTGCCAGCAGCGAACAGGGTGGCGGGTACGGGGCCCAGCATTTT. It translates to CASSEQGGGYGAQHF. Looking up the rest from reference TRBV7-9 and TRBJ1-5 gives the full variable domain: DTGVSQNPRHKITKRGQNVTFRCDPISEHNRLYWYRQTLGQGPEFLTYFQNEAQLEKSRLLSDRFSAERPKGSFSTLEIQRTEQGDSAMYLCASSEQGGGYGAQHFGDGTRLSIL.

The J gene is TRBJ1-5, the V gene TRBV10-2; D might be TRBD1 (5 bases). V gave up 6 bases and J gave up 3 bases, with 21 bases separating them. From germline, CDR1 is WSHSY and CDR2 SAAADI. This CDR3 region has 17 residues. The DNA of the CDR3 is TGCGCCAGCAGCCAAGTCTCATGGCGGGGGTACAATCAGCCCCAGCATTTT. Translated, it gives CASSQVSWRGYNQPQHF.

This sequence joins TRBV19 and TRBJ1-5; D is possibly TRBD1 (5 bases). This CDR3 spans 17 amino acids. Trimming shortened V by 2 bases and J by 4 bases, and 18 bases separated the two germline ends. CDR1 LNHDA and CDR2 SQIVND come from the germline V gene (reference sequence). This CDR3 reads CASSIYGVRVLNQPQHF. The CDR3 DNA reads as TGTGCCAGTAGTATATACGGCGTCAGGGTTCTTAATCAGCCCCAGCATTTT.

The chain combines TRBV29-1 with TRBJ2-3; D is possibly TRBD2 (5 bases). V lost 0 bases and J 4 bases, leaving 20 bases between the germline ends. The CDR3 is 17 residues long. The germline V gene has CDR1 SQVTM and CDR2 ANQGSEA. The CDR3 nucleotides are TGCAGCGTTGAAGACCCCGTGAGACTTGAGGAGGCAGATACGCAGTATTTT. Translating gives CSVEDPVRLEEADTQYF.

The genes are TRBV11-2 and TRBJ2-5; possible D gene TRBD2, 5 bases. The CDR3 has 15 residues. CDR1 is SGHAT and CDR2 is FQNNGV in the germline V gene. Between the trimmed V and J ends, which lost 5 bases and 2 bases, there was a span of 15 bases. As DNA, the CDR3 is TGTGCCAGCAGCACCGGGCGGGTTAATCAAGAGACCCAGTACTTC. Encoded protein: CASSTGRVNQETQYF.

This clonotype was observed a few times. The chain is built from TRBV3-1 and TRBJ2-7; D remains unclear. This CDR3 is built from 13 residues. Germline assignment: CDR1 LGHDT and CDR2 YNNKEL (reference sequence). Trimming left V 1 base short and J 2 bases short, with 6 bases between. In DNA, the CDR3 is TGTGCCAGCAGCCAAGCACCCACCTACGAGCAGTACTTC. Translating it yields CASSQAPTYEQYF.

The chain recombines TRBV9 with TRBJ1-2; tentatively, D is TRBD1 (6 bases). Trimming removed 3 bases from V and 12 bases from J, with 21 bases in between. The CDR3 is made up of 14 amino acids. CDR1 and CDR2 from the germline V gene are SGDLS and YYNGEE. The CDR3 sequence: CASSALGGADGNTF. DNA of the CDR3: TGTGCCAGCAGCGCTCTGGGGGGGGCCGATGGAAACACCTTC.

The chain combines TRBV19 with TRBJ1-5, with D maybe TRBD1 (6 bases). Germline V CDR1 and CDR2: LNHDA, SQIVND (reference sequence). Trimming shortened V by 7 bases and J by 4 bases, and 11 bases separated the two germline ends. The CDR3 is 13 amino acids. The CDR3 sequence is CASNRERNQPQHF. In DNA, the CDR3 is TGTGCCAGTAACAGGGAAAGAAATCAGCCCCAGCATTTT.

The V call is TRBV12-3 or TRBV12-4, the J call TRBJ2-7, with D perhaps matching TRBD1 (6 bases). The CDR3 contains 15 residues. V shed 2 bases and J shed 0 bases, with 11 bases lying between them. In nucleotides, the CDR3 is TGTGCCAGCAGTTTAAGGGGACACCCCTCCTACGAGCAGTACTTC. As protein: CASSLRGHPSYEQYF.

This clonotype was seen many times. The CDR3 sequence is CSAIGTGPSVEAFF. For the CDR3, the DNA is TGCAGTGCTATCGGGACAGGGCCCTCCGTTGAAGCTTTCTTT. The V call is TRBV20-1, the J call TRBJ1-1, with 9 bases that match TRBD1. Germline V gives CDR1 DFQATT, CDR2 SNEGSKA (reference sequence). Unmatched junction bases numbered 10, after V lost 4 bases and J lost 7 bases. This CDR3 region has 14 residues.

Of note for this clonotype: Relative to the germline gene, one junction end is altered; a read error may explain this. V gene TRBV2 combines with J gene TRBJ2-7, with D unresolved. CDR1 is SNHLY, CDR2 FYNNEI, per germline. The CDR3 is made up of 10 amino acids. The CDR3 here is CASSEGTVHF. The CDR3 bases are TGTGCCAGCAGTGAAGGGACGGTGCACTTC.

This clonotype appeared once. The V call is TRBV5-4, the J call TRBJ2-5; a weak D match, TRBD2 (6 bases). From germline, CDR1 is SGHNT and CDR2 YYREEE (reference sequence). The CDR3 sequence is 17 residues long. The V end lost 0 bases, the J end lost 0 bases, and 15 bases lay between the germline ends. The CDR3 DNA sequence: TGTGCCAGCAGCTTGGCGGCTTCCGGGAGTAACCAAGAGACCCAGTACTTC. Encoded protein: CASSLAASGSNQETQYF.

This clonotype was seen ten or more times. This rearrangement joins TRBV25-1 to TRBJ2-2, with D uncertain. V lost 5 bases and J lost 7, with 14 bases in between. This CDR3 region has 14 residues. CDR1 and CDR2 (germline): MGHDK, SYGVNS. CDR3 in amino acids: CASSLSPSGGELFF. In DNA form, the CDR3 reads TGTGCCAGCAGTTTATCCCCATCTGGCGGGGAGCTGTTTTTT.

There are many counts of this clonotype. The V gene is TRBV2, the J gene TRBJ1-5, with TRBD1 matching 9 bases. V lost 6 bases and J lost 11; bases outside the gene matches: 2. This CDR3 comprises 11 residues. Germline assignment: CDR1 SNHLY and CDR2 FYNNEI. The CDR3 spells CASRRTGAQHF. The CDR3 DNA is TGTGCCAGCAGGAGGACAGGGGCCCAGCATTTT.

Many counts were recorded for this clonotype. This chain joins TRBV29-1 and TRBJ1-6, with a weak D call TRBD1 (6 bases). This CDR3 contains 14 residues. V dropped 3 bases and J dropped 6 bases, with 12 bases sitting between them. Germline V CDR1 and CDR2: SQVTM, ANQGSEA. The CDR3 loop is CSVDEGGGNSPLHF. The DNA for the CDR3 is TGCAGCGTTGATGAGGGGGGGGGTAATTCACCCCTCCACTTT.

This chain uses TRBV20-1 with TRBJ1-4; D uncertain. Germline values: CDR1 DFQATT, CDR2 SNEGSKA (reference sequence). V gave up 1 base and J gave up 3 bases, with 6 bases separating them. The CDR3 has 13 residues. The DNA of the CDR3 is TGCAGTGCTAGAGCGGCTTCTAATGAAAAACTGTTTTTT. Translation gives CSARAASNEKLFF.